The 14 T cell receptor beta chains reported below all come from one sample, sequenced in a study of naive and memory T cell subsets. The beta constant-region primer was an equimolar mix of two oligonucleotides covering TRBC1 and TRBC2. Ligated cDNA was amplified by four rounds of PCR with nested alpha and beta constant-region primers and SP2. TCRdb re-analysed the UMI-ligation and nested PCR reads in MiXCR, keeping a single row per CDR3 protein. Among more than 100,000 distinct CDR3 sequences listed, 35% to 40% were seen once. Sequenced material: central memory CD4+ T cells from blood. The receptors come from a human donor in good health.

CDR3 in amino acids: CASSLGQMTTEAFF. CDR3 bases: TGTGCCAGCAGCCTGGGACAGATGACCACTGAAGCTTTCTTT. The rearrangement links TRBV3-1 to TRBJ1-1; 7 bases fit TRBD1. The CDR3 extends over 14 amino acids. Losses at the gene ends were 4 bases for V and 4 bases for J; bases not matched to a gene: 6. The germline gives CDR1 LGHDT, CDR2 YNNKEL (reference sequence). Together with reference TRBV3-1 and TRBJ1-1, the CDR3 gives the full variable domain: DTAVSQTPKYLVTQMGNDKSIKCEQNLGHDTMYWYKQDSKKFLKIMFSYNNKELIINETVPNRFSPKSPDKAHLNLHINSLELGDSAVYFCASSLGQMTTEAFFGQGTRLTVV.

The CDR3 sequence: CASSRNPRNSPLHF. The DNA for the CDR3 is TGTGCCAGCAGTAGGAACCCAAGGAATTCACCCCTCCACTTT. V gene TRBV6-5 combines with J gene TRBJ1-6, with unresolved D. The V end was cut by 5 bases, the J end by 7 bases, with 12 bases between. Per germline, CDR1 MNHEY and CDR2 SVGAGI. The CDR3 loop spans 14 amino acids.

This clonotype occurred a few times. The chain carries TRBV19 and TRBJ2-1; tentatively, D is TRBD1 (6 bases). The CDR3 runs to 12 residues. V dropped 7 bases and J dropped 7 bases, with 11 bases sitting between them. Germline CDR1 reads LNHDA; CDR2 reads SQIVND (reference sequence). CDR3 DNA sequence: TGTGCCAGTACACAGGGATGGAATGAGCAGTTCTTC. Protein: CASTQGWNEQFF.

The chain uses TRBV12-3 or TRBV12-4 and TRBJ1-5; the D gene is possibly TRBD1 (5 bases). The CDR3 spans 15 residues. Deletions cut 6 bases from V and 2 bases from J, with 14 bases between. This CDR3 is CASSSQGEGNQPQHF. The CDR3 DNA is TGTGCCAGCAGCTCCCAGGGCGAGGGCAATCAGCCCCAGCATTTT.

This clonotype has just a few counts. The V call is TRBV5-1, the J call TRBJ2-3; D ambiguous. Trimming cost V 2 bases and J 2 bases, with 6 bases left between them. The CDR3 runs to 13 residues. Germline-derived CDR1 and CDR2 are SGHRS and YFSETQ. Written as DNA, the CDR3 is TGCGCCAGCAGCTTCGGACCCACAGATACGCAGTATTTT. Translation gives CASSFGPTDTQYF.

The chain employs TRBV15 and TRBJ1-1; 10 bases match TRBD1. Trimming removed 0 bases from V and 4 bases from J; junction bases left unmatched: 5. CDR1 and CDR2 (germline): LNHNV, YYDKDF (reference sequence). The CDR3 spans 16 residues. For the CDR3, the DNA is TGTGCCACCAGCAGAGATGTGGACAGGGGGAGCACTGAAGCTTTCTTT. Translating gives CATSRDVDRGSTEAFF.

As DNA, the CDR3 is TGTGCCAGCAGACCCGCGGGGGTAGGAAACACCATATATTTT. Translated, it gives CASRPAGVGNTIYF. The V gene is TRBV7-9, the J gene TRBJ1-3; tentatively, D is TRBD1 (5 bases). The germline V and J ends were trimmed by 6 bases and 4 bases, with 13 bases remaining between them. The CDR3 runs 14 residues. In germline, CDR1 is SEHNR, CDR2 FQNEAQ (reference sequence).

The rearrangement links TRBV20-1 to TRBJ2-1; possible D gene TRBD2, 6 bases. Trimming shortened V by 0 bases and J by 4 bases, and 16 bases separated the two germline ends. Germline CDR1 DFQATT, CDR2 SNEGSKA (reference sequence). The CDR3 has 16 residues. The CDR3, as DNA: TGCAGTGCTAGAGATCAGGGTAGCGGTCTTTACAATGAGCAGTTCTTC. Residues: CSARDQGSGLYNEQFF.

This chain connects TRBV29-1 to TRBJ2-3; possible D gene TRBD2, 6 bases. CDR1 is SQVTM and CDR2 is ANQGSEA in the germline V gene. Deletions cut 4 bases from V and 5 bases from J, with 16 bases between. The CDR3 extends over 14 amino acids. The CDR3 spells CSVGRSGRGDTQYF. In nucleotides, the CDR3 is TGCAGCGTTGGGCGTAGCGGTAGGGGAGATACGCAGTATTTT.

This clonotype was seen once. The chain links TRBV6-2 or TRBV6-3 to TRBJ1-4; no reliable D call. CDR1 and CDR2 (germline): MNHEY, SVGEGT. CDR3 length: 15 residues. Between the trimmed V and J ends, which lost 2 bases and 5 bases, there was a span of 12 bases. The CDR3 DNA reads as TGTGCCAGCAGTTACCAAGCTCGAAGGAATGAAAAACTGTTTTTT. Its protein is CASSYQARRNEKLFF.

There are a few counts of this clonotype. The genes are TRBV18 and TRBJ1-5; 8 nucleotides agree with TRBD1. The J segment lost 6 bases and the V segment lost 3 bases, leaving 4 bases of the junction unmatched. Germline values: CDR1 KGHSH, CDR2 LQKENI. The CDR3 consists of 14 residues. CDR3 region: CASSPGQAIQPQHF. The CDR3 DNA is TGTGCCAGCTCACCGGGACAGGCTATTCAGCCCCAGCATTTT.

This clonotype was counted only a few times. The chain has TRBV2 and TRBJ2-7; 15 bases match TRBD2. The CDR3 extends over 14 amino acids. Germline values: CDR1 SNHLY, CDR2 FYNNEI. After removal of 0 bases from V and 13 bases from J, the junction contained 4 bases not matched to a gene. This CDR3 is CASSEAGTSGRRYF. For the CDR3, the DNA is TGTGCCAGCAGTGAAGCGGGGACTAGCGGGAGGCGCTACTTC.

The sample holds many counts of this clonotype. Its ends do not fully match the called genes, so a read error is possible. The chain's CDR3 is CASSLDNLGPQYF. The CDR3 DNA follows: TGTGCCAGCAGCTTAGATAACTTGGGCCCCCAATACTTC. The V and J genes are TRBV11-2 and TRBJ2-5; D not certain. Per the germline V gene, CDR1 is SGHAT and CDR2 is FQNNGV. This CDR3 spans 13 amino acids.

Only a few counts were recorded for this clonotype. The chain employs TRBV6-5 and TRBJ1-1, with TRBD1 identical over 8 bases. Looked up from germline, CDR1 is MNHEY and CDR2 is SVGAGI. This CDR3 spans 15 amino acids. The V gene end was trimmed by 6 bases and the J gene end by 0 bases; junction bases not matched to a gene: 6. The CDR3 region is CASRPRGLVNTEAFF. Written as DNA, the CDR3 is TGTGCCAGCAGACCCAGGGGGCTAGTGAACACTGAAGCTTTCTTT.